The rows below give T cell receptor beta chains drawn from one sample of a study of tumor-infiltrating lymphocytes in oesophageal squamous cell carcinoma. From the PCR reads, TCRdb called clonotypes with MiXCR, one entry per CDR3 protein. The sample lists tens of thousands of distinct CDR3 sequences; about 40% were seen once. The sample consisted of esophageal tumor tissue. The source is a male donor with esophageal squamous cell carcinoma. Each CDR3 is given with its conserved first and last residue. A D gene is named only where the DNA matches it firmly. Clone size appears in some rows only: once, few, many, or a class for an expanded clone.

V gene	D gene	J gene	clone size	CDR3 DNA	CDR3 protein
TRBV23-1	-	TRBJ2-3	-	TGCGCCAGCAGTCAATATGCGGACCGGCGGCCTAGCACAGATACGCAGTATTTT	CASSQYADRRPSTDTQYF
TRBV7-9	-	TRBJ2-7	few	TGTGCCAGCAGCTTAGCCACAGGGACCTACGAGCAGTACTTC	CASSLATGTYEQYF
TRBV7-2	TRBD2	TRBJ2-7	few	TGTGCCAGCAGCTTAAGGGTAGCGGGAGGGCTCTCCTACGAGCAGTACTTC	CASSLRVAGGLSYEQYF
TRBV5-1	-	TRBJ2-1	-	TGCGCCAGCAGCCCAGGGACTTACTACAATGAGCAGTTCTTC	CASSPGTYYNEQFF
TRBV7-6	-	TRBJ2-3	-	TGTGCCAGCAGCTTATTATTCCTCGGGGAGCTGTATTTT	CASSLLFLGELYF
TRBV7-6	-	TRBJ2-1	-	TGTGCCAGCACTCTAGGGCCCAATGAGCAGTTCTTC	CASTLGPNEQFF
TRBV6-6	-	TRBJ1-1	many	TGTGCCAGCAGTTACGGGGGAGGGGGCACTGAAGCTTTCTTT	CASSYGGGGTEAFF
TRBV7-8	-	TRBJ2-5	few	TGTGCCAGCAGCTTTTACCGACCGGGGGAGACCCAGTACTTC	CASSFYRPGETQYF
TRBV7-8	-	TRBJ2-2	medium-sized	TGTGCCAGCAGCGTCGGGGGCGGGAGCTACGGGGAGCTGTTTTTT	CASSVGGGSYGELFF
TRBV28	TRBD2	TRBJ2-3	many	TGTGCCAGCACGTTTAGCGGGATTGATACGCAGTATTTT	CASTFSGIDTQYF
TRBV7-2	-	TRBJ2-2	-	TGTGCCAGCAGCTTGTATGAGAACACCGGGGAGCTGTTTTTT	CASSLYENTGELFF
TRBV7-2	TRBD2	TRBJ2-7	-	TGTGCCAGCAGCCCCTGGACTAGTTCCTACGAGCAGTACTTC	CASSPWTSSYEQYF
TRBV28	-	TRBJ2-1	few	TGTGCCAGCAGTTTAGGGGGAATGGGTGAGCAGTTCTTC	CASSLGGMGEQFF
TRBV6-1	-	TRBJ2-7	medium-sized	TGTGCCAGCAGTCAACTCTATGATAGCGAGCAGTACTTC	CASSQLYDSEQYF
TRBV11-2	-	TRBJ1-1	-	TGTGCCAGCAGCCGAATGGACTCCCGGGGAGCGAAGTTCTTC	CASSRMDSRGAKFF
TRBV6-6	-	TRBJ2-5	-	TGTGCCAGCAGTTACTCGACGGGGTTCCAAGAGACCCAGTACTTC	CASSYSTGFQETQYF
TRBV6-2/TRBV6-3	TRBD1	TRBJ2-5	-	TGTGCCAGCAGTTACGCGACAGGGTACGAAGAGACCCAGTACTTC	CASSYATGYEETQYF
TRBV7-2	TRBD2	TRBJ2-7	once	TGTGCCAGCAGCTTGACTAGCAGTCCCTACGAGCAGTACTTC	CASSLTSSPYEQYF
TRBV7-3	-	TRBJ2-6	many	-	CASSFRGLSLWLHLRF
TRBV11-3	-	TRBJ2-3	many	TGTGCCAGCAGCTACGGGACACTCGACACAGATACGCAGTATTTT	CASSYGTLDTDTQYF
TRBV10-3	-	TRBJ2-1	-	TGTGCCATCAGTGAGTACGGGGGACAGCTAGTAGACAATGAGCAGTTCTTC	CAISEYGGQLVDNEQFF
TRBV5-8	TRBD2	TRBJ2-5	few	TGTGCCAGCAGCCCGCCCGGGACTAGCCTCGGGGAGACCCAGTACTTC	CASSPPGTSLGETQYF